The 25 T cell receptor beta chains reported below all come from one sample, sequenced in a study of T cell responses to AZD1222 COVID-19 vaccine. Using immunoSEQ multiplex PCR, the repertoire was profiled, and TCRdb retains in-frame clones only, with some absent. The sample carries about 150,000 clones, 90% recorded once. The sample in question was peripheral blood, obtained 28 days after the second AZD1222 dose. All receptors come from an adult who received the AZD1222 COVID-19 vaccine.

The rearrangement links TRBV4-1 to TRBJ2-7; 9 bases agree with TRBD2. V lost 0 bases to trimming and J lost 4 bases; unmatched junction nucleotides: 10. From germline, CDR1 is MGHRA and CDR2 YSYEKL. CDR3 length: 17 amino acids. CDR3 protein: CASSQDRGGRARYEQYF. The CDR3 DNA reads TGCGCCAGCAGCCAAGATCGAGGCGGGAGGGCCAGGTACGAGCAGTACTTC.

The rearrangement uses TRBV30 and TRBJ2-1; the D is unclear. The germline V gene has CDR1 GTSNPN and CDR2 SVGIG (reference sequence). The V end was cut by 0 bases, the J end by 0 bases, with 9 bases between. The CDR3 contains 15 residues. The CDR3 DNA follows: TGTGCCTGGAGTGTCGCCCTGAGCTCCTACAATGAGCAGTTCTTC. Translating it yields CAWSVALSSYNEQFF.

This chain joins TRBV19 and TRBJ1-6; D may be TRBD1 (6 bases). V was shortened by 7 bases and J by 10 bases, with 17 bases between the two germline ends. Germline CDR1 is LNHDA and CDR2 is SQIVND (reference sequence). CDR3 length equals 14 residues. The CDR3 sequence: CASKRDNPSSPLHF. CDR3 sequence (DNA): TGTGCCAGTAAAAGGGACAACCCGTCCTCACCCCTCCACTTT.

The chain recombines TRBV11-1 with TRBJ2-7, with D perhaps given as TRBD1 or TRBD2 (6 bases each). The ends were cut back, 7 bases at V and 3 bases at J, with 16 bases in the middle. Germline loops: CDR1 SGHAT, CDR2 FQDESV (reference sequence). This CDR3 has 14 amino acids. CDR3 sequence (DNA): TGTGCCAGCAAAGGGACACTGGGGGGCTACGAGCAGTACTTC. As protein: CASKGTLGGYEQYF.

The chain joins TRBV27 to TRBJ2-2; D is undetermined. This CDR3 is 17 amino acids long. Germline V gene lookup returns CDR1 MNHEY and CDR2 SMNVEV (reference sequence). The V and J ends lost 3 bases and 2 bases respectively, with 16 bases between them. The CDR3 bases are TGTGCCAGCAGTTTCCTAACTAAGCTCACTAACACCGGGGAGCTGTTTTTT. This encodes CASSFLTKLTNTGELFF.

Regarding this clone: One junction end does not reproduce the germline sequence, and a read error may be involved. The rearrangement uses TRBV28 and TRBJ1-6, with TRBD1 matching 7 bases. CDR1 MDHEN and CDR2 SYDVKM come from the germline V gene. The CDR3 has 10 residues. The CDR3 reads CASGDREVQW. The CDR3 DNA reads as TGTGCCAGCGGAGACAGGGAAGTTCAGTGG.

The V call is TRBV27, the J call TRBJ2-7, with 8 bases that match TRBD2. The CDR3 has 15 amino acids. Germline CDR1 is MNHEY and CDR2 is SMNVEV (reference sequence). Germline trimming cut 3 bases from V and 5 bases from J; bases unmatched to any gene: 9. CDR3 nucleotide sequence: TGTGCCAGCAGTTTGAACGGGGGGGGTTTCCACGAGCAGTACTTC. Protein sequence: CASSLNGGGFHEQYF.

J is TRBJ2-1 and V is TRBV4-2; D gene uncertain. CDR3 length: 16 amino acids. From germline, CDR1 is LGHNA and CDR2 YNFKEQ. Deletions cut 1 base from V and 0 bases from J, with 10 bases between. The CDR3 DNA sequence: TGTGCCAGCAGCCAAGGTCAACTTTCCTCCTACAATGAGCAGTTCTTC. Its protein is CASSQGQLSSYNEQFF.

The table lists this clone with a count of one. The gene calls are TRBV29-1 and TRBJ1-1; D not certain. V was pared by 3 bases and J by 4 bases, with 18 bases between. From germline, CDR1 is SQVTM and CDR2 ANQGSEA. This CDR3 has 15 residues. CDR3 residues: CSVEAWGGRVTEAFF. CDR3 DNA sequence: TGCAGCGTTGAGGCTTGGGGAGGTAGGGTCACTGAAGCTTTCTTT.

The V and J genes are TRBV25-1 and TRBJ1-2, with a tentative D call TRBD1 (5 bases). The V gene lost 11 bases and the J gene lost 12 bases, with 19 bases spanning the gap. This CDR3 has 11 amino acids. Germline V gives CDR1 MGHDK, CDR2 SYGVNS. CDR3 protein: CACPPAGRDTF. DNA of the CDR3: TGTGCCTGCCCCCCCGCAGGGAGGGACACCTTC.

Comments on this clone: The identical CDR3 is also encoded by other nucleotide sequences in the sample. This chain connects TRBV6-5 to TRBJ1-6; no clear D. V lost 2 bases, J lost 0 bases, and 8 bases lay in between. Germline V lookup: CDR1 MNHEY, CDR2 SVGAGI. This CDR3 has 16 residues. The CDR3 spells CASSYSGSSYNSPLHF. The CDR3 DNA reads as TGTGCCAGCAGTTACAGTGGGAGCTCCTATAATTCACCCCTCCACTTT.

The V and J genes are TRBV6-5 and TRBJ2-7; D is possibly TRBD1 or TRBD2 (5 bases each). The CDR3 has 14 residues. Per germline, CDR1 MNHEY and CDR2 SVGAGI. V was cut by 3 bases and J by 4 bases, with 13 bases left in between. The CDR3 region is CASSYGGPQYEQYF. The CDR3 DNA follows: TGTGCCAGCAGTTATGGGGGACCCCAGTACGAGCAGTACTTC.

In this sample, this clone turned up once. The chain uses TRBV2 and TRBJ2-5; D remains ambiguous. The CDR3 is 11 residues long. Germline values: CDR1 SNHLY, CDR2 FYNNEI. Deletions cut 4 bases from V and 1 base from J, with 1 base between. The CDR3 bases are TGTGCCAGCAGTGCCCAAGAGACCCAGTACTTC. The encoded protein is CASSAQETQYF.

As to this clone: At one end the junction does not follow the germline gene, possibly because of a read error. This rearrangement joins TRBV2 to TRBJ2-2; D not resolved. The CDR3 totals 12 residues. Germline V gives CDR1 SNHLY, CDR2 FYNNEI. The CDR3, as DNA: TGTGCCAGCAGGGAAGGGACCGGGGAGCTGTTTTTT. It translates to CASREGTGELFF.

J is TRBJ1-2 and V is TRBV4-1; D is undetermined. Trimming took 0 bases from V and 8 from J, leaving 7 bases between them. Looked up from germline, CDR1 is MGHRA and CDR2 is YSYEKL. There are 12 residues in the CDR3. CDR3 sequence: CASSQDPVGYTF. The CDR3, as DNA: TGCGCCAGCAGCCAAGATCCCGTAGGCTACACCTTC.

V and J are TRBV6-5 and TRBJ2-5; 8 nucleotides agree with TRBD1. Germline V lookup: CDR1 MNHEY, CDR2 SVGAGI. Trimming at V came to 8 bases and at J to 1 base, leaving 9 bases not matched to a gene. The CDR3 is made up of 15 amino acids. The CDR3 DNA reads TGTGCCAGCTACCCATGGACAGGGATCCAAGAGACCCAGTACTTC. Translated: CASYPWTGIQETQYF.

The chain employs TRBV10-3 and TRBJ1-6; D uncertain. The V gene's germline CDR1 is ENHRY and CDR2 SYGVKD. V gave up 4 bases and J gave up 0 bases, with 7 bases separating them. The CDR3 is 15 amino acids. Here the CDR3 reads CAISGGSSYNSPLHF. The CDR3, as DNA: TGTGCCATCAGTGGAGGGAGCTCCTATAATTCACCCCTCCACTTT.

V and J are TRBV4-1 and TRBJ2-2; TRBD2 agrees at 8 bases. The CDR3 is made up of 16 amino acids. CDR1 and CDR2 from the germline V gene are MGHRA and YSYEKL. The J segment lost 2 bases and the V segment lost 3 bases, leaving 5 bases of the junction unmatched. CDR3 region: CASSQRAGVNTGELFF. The CDR3 DNA sequence: TGCGCCAGCAGCCAGAGAGCGGGGGTTAACACCGGGGAGCTGTTTTTT.

The chain joins TRBV28 to TRBJ1-2; 11 bases line up with TRBD1. The CDR3 sequence is 15 residues long. CDR1 is MDHEN, CDR2 SYDVKM, per germline. Trimming cost V 6 bases and J 2 bases; bases outside gene matches: 5. This chain's CDR3 is CASRGTGGLNYGYTF. The CDR3, as DNA: TGTGCCAGCAGGGGGACAGGGGGATTAAACTATGGCTACACCTTC.

This chain joins TRBV5-4 and TRBJ1-3; weak D call: TRBD1 (5 bases). The CDR3 is 15 amino acids. Germline loops: CDR1 SGHNT, CDR2 YYREEE (reference sequence). V was trimmed by 4 bases and J by 2 bases, leaving 13 bases between them. CDR3 sequence reads: CASSQGLLTGNTIYF. DNA for the CDR3: TGTGCCAGCAGCCAGGGACTTCTTACTGGAAACACCATATATTTT.

In its sample, this clone was seen once. The J gene is TRBJ2-1, the V gene TRBV5-1; a weak D match, TRBD2 (5 bases). The CDR3 has 16 amino acids. The V gene's germline CDR1 is SGHRS and CDR2 YFSETQ. Trimming removed 0 bases at V and 0 bases at J, with 10 bases between. Here the CDR3 reads CASSLEPGDSYNEQFF. The CDR3 coding sequence is TGCGCCAGCAGCTTGGAACCCGGGGACTCCTACAATGAGCAGTTCTTC.

This clone was picked up one time. The genes are TRBV5-4 and TRBJ1-3; D is unresolved. The CDR3 length is 14 residues. Trimming shortened V by 2 bases and J by 4 bases, and 10 bases separated the two germline ends. CDR1 is SGHNT, CDR2 YYREEE, per germline (reference sequence). The CDR3 sequence is CASSFSVGGNTIYF. The CDR3 bases are TGTGCCAGCAGCTTTTCAGTTGGCGGAAACACCATATATTTT.

The V call is TRBV7-2, the J call TRBJ1-4, with D unclear. CDR3 size: 15 residues. CDR1 is SGHTA and CDR2 is FQGNSA in the germline V gene. Trimming removed 5 bases at V and 8 bases at J, with 18 bases between. The DNA for the CDR3 is TGTGCCAGCAGCCCCCAAGACCTGGTGGGAGAAAAACTGTTTTTT. This codes for CASSPQDLVGEKLFF.

As DNA, the CDR3 is TGTGCCAGCAGCGGGCAATCCTCTGGAAACACCATATATTTT. It encodes CASSGQSSGNTIYF. The J gene is TRBJ1-3, the V gene TRBV11-2; D is undetermined. Germline V CDR1 and CDR2: SGHAT, FQNNGV. The CDR3 totals 14 residues. V was pared by 5 bases and J by 0 bases, with 8 bases between.

This chain joins TRBV2 and TRBJ2-1; 7 bases match TRBD1. The germline CDR1 and CDR2 sequences are SNHLY and FYNNEI. The CDR3 covers 13 residues. Trimming took 5 bases from V and 5 from J; bases not matched to a gene: 3. The CDR3 DNA is TGTGCCAGCAGTTACGACAGGGACAATGAGCAGTTCTTC. It encodes CASSYDRDNEQFF.